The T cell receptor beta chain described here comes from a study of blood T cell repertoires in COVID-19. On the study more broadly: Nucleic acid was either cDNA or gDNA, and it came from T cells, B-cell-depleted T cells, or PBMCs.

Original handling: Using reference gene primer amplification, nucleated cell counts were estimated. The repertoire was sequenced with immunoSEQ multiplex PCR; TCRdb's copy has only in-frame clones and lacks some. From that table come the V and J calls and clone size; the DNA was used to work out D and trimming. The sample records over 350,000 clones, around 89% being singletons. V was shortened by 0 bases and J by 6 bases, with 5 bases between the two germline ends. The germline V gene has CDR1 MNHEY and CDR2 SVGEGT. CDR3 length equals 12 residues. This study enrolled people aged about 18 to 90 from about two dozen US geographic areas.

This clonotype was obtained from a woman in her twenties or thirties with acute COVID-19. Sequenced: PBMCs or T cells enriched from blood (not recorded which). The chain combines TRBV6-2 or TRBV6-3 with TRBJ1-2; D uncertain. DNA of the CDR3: TGTGCCAGCAGTTACTCACGCGATGGCTACACCTTC. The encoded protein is CASSYSRDGYTF.